Shown below are 7 T cell receptor beta chains from a single sample sequenced in a study of PD-L1 blockade in urothelial cancer (dated 2017 in TCRdb). Library creation used the immunoSEQ multiplex PCR assay. TCRdb holds this immuneACCESS table with in-frame rearrangements only. Some clones are missing; in checked studies, unresolved V genes explain under half, and the rest has no known cause. For this sample the table gives about 72,000 clones, of which around 84% were detected only once. The ten biggest clones cover less than 5.5% of the sample. Sequencing was performed on PBMCs, taken around atezolizumab (anti-PD-L1) treatment. Receptors originate from a man between 65 and 85 years old with urothelial cancer.

This clone was counted a few times. The chain combines TRBV9 with TRBJ1-2, with 9 nucleotides matching TRBD1. The CDR3 covers 15 residues. The V and J ends lost 4 bases and 3 bases, in that order; junction bases with no gene match: 7. The V gene's germline CDR1 is SGDLS and CDR2 YYNGEE. CDR3 residues: CASSSPGQGHYGYTF. The CDR3 DNA reads as TGTGCCAGCAGCTCACCGGGACAGGGCCACTATGGCTACACCTTC.

This rearrangement joins TRBV28 to TRBJ1-2; TRBD1 aligns across 8 bases. CDR3 size: 13 residues. The V segment lost 8 bases and the J segment 3 bases; nucleotides outside the gene matches: 5. CDR1 and CDR2 from the germline V gene are MDHEN and SYDVKM. Written as DNA, the CDR3 is TGTGCCAGCTCTTGGGGACAGGACTATGGCTACACCTTC. It yields the protein CASSWGQDYGYTF.

The chain uses TRBV27 and TRBJ2-6; 8 nucleotides match TRBD2. The CDR3 loop spans 17 amino acids. Unmatched junction bases numbered 4, after V lost 3 bases and J lost 0 bases. In germline, CDR1 is MNHEY, CDR2 SMNVEV (reference sequence). Written as DNA, the CDR3 is TGTGCCAGCAGTTTTCTAGCGGGCCCCTCTGGGGCCAACGTCCTGACTTTC. Translation: CASSFLAGPSGANVLTF.

The chain recombines TRBV6-5 with TRBJ1-5; maybe TRBD1 (6 bases). CDR3 length: 14 amino acids. Between the trimmed V and J ends, which lost 5 bases and 4 bases, there was a span of 12 bases. Germline V gene data show CDR1 as MNHEY and CDR2 as SVGAGI. The CDR3 region has the DNA TGTGCCAGCAGTCCGTTAGGGGGTAATCAGCCCCAGCATTTT. Translation: CASSPLGGNQPQHF.

The chain couples TRBV6-6 to TRBJ1-2; D remains ambiguous. The germline V gene has CDR1 MNHNY and CDR2 SVGAGI (reference sequence). The V end lost 2 bases, the J end lost 7 bases, and 14 bases lay between the germline ends. CDR3 length: 14 residues. CDR3 region: CASSYGSGLSGYTF. CDR3 nucleotides: TGTGCCAGCAGTTACGGTTCGGGTCTGAGTGGCTACACCTTC.

The chain couples TRBV28 to TRBJ2-3, with D possibly TRBD1 on 6 matching bases. This CDR3 comprises 16 residues. V lost 6 bases and J lost 3, with 19 bases in between. The V gene's germline CDR1 is MDHEN and CDR2 SYDVKM. The CDR3 DNA reads TGTGCCAGCAGGGGGACCGGGACAATGTTTACAGATACGCAGTATTTT. It specifies CASRGTGTMFTDTQYF.

This chain joins TRBV28 and TRBJ2-1; 7 bases line up with TRBD1. The CDR3 has 12 residues. Trimming took 5 bases from V and 6 from J; bases not matched to a gene: 1. The germline gives CDR1 MDHEN, CDR2 SYDVKM. In DNA form, the CDR3 reads TGTGCCAGCAGTGACAGGGTCAATGAGCAGTTCTTC. Protein product: CASSDRVNEQFF.